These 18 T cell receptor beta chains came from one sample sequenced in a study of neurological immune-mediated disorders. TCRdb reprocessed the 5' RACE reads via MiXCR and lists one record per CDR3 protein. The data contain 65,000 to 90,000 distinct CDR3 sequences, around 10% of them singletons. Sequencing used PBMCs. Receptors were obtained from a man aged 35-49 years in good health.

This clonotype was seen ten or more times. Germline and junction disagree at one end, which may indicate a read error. CDR3 in DNA: TGCGCCAGCAGCTTGGATGCTATGGTCTTC. Translating gives CASSLDAMVF. The V and J genes are TRBV5-1 and TRBJ2-1; D gene uncertain. Germline-derived CDR1 and CDR2 are SGHRS and YFSETQ. There are 10 residues in the CDR3.

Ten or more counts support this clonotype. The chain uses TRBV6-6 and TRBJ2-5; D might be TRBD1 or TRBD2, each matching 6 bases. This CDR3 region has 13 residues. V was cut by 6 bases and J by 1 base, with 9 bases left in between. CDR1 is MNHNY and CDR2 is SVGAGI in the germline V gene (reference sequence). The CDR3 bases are TGTGCCAGCAGGGGGGGCGCCCAAGAGACCCAGTACTTC. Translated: CASRGGAQETQYF.

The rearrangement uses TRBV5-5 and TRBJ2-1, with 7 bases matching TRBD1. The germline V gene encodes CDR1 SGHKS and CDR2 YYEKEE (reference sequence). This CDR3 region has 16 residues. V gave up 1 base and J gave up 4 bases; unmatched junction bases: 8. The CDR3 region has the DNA TGTGCCAGCAGCTTGAGTGGAAGGGGGCTGTACAATGAGCAGTTCTTC. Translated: CASSLSGRGLYNEQFF.

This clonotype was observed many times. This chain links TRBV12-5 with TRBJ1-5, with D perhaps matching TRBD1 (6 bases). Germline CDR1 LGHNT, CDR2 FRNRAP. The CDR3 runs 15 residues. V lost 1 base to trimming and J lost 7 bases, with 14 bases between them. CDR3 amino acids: CASGLATGGGQPQHF. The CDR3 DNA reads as TGTGCTAGTGGTTTGGCCACGGGGGGCGGCCAGCCCCAGCATTTT.

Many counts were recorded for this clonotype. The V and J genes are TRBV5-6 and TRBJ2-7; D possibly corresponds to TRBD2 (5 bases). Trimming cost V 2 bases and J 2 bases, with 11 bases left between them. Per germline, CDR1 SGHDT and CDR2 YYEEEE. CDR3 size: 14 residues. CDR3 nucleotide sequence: TGTGCCAGCAGCTTAGCGGCGGTTACCTACGAGCAGTACTTC. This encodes CASSLAAVTYEQYF.

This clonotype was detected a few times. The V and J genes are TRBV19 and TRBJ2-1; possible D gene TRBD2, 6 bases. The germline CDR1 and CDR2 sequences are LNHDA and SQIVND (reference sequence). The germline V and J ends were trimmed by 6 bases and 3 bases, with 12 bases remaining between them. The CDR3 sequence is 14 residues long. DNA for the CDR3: TGTGCCAGTAGCCAGGGACTCGACTACAATGAGCAGTTCTTC. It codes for CASSQGLDYNEQFF. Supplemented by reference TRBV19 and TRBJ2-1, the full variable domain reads DGGITQSPKYLFRKEGQNVTLSCEQNLNHDAMYWYRQDPGQGLRLIYYSQIVNDFQKGDIAEGYSVSREKKESFPLTVTSAQKNPTAFYLCASSQGLDYNEQFFGPGTRLTVL.

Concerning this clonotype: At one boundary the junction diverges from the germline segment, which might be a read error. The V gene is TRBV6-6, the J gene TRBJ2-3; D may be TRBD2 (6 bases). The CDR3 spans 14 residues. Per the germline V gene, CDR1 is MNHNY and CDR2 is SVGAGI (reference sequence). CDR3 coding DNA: TGTGCCATCAGTTACCTCGCGGGGTCAGATACGCAGTATTTT. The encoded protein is CAISYLAGSDTQYF.

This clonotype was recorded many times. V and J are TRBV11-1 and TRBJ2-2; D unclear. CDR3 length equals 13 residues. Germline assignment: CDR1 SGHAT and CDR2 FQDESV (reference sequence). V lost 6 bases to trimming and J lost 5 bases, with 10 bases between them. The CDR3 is CASSYGATGELFF. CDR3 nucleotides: TGTGCCAGCAGTTACGGTGCGACCGGGGAGCTGTTTTTT.

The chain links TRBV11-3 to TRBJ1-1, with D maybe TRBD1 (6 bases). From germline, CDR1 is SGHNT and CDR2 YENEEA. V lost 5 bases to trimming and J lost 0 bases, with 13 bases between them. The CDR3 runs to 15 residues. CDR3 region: CASSRNGQLNTEAFF. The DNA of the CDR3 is TGTGCCAGCAGCCGGAACGGACAGTTGAACACTGAAGCTTTCTTT.

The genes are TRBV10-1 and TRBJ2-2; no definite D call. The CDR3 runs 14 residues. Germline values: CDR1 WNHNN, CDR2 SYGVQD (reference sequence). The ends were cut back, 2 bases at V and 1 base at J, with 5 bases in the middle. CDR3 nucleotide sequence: TGCGCCAGCAGTGAGGACCTGAACACCGGGGAGCTGTTTTTT. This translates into CASSEDLNTGELFF.

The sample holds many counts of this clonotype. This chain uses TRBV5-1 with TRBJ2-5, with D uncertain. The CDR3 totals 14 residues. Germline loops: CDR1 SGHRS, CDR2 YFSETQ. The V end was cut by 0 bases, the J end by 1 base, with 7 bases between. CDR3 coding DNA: TGCGCCAGCAGCTTGGTTGGCACCCAAGAGACCCAGTACTTC. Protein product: CASSLVGTQETQYF.

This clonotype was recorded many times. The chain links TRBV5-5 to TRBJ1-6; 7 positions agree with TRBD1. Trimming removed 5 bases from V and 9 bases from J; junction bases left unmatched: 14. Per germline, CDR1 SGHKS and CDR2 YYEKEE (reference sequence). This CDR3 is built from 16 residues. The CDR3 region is CASRTPTGKSSSPLHF. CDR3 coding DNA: TGTGCCAGCAGGACCCCGACAGGGAAATCGTCTTCACCCCTCCACTTT.

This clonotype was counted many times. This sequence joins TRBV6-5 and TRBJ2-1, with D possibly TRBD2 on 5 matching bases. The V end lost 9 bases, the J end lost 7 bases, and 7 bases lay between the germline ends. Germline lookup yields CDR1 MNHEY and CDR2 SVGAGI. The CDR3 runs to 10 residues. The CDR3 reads CASGGNEQFF. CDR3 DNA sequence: TGTGCCAGTGGAGGTAATGAGCAGTTCTTC.

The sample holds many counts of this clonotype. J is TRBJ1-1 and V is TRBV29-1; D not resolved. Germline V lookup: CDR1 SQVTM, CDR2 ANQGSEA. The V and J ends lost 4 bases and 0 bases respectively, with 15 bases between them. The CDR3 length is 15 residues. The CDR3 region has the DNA TGCAGCGTTGCACTTCAGGCAGGCGTGAACACTGAAGCTTTCTTT. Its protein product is CSVALQAGVNTEAFF.

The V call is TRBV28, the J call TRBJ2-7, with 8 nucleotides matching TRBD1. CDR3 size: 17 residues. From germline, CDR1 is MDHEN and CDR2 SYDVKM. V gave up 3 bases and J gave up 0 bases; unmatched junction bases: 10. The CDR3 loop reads CASSFVTGGLSSYEQYF. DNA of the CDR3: TGTGCCAGCAGTTTTGTAACAGGGGGTTTGAGCTCCTACGAGCAGTACTTC.

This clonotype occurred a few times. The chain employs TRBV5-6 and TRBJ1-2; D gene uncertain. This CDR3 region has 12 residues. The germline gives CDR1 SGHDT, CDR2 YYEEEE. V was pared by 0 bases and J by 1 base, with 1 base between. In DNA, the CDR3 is TGTGCCAGCAGCTTGGGTAACTATGGCTACACCTTC. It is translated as CASSLGNYGYTF.

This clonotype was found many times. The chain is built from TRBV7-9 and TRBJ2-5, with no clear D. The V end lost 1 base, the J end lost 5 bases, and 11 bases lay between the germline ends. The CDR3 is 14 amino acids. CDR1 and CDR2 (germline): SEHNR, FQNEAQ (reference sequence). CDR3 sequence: CASSLERERETQYF. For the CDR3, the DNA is TGTGCCAGCAGCTTAGAAAGGGAACGGGAGACCCAGTACTTC.

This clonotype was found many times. CDR3 region: CASSRGQERTYEQYF. CDR3 bases: TGTGCCAGCAGCCGTGGACAGGAACGTACCTACGAGCAGTACTTC. V is TRBV7-3 and J is TRBJ2-7; 7 bases line up with TRBD1. The V segment lost 5 bases and the J segment 2 bases; nucleotides outside the gene matches: 9. Germline CDR1 is SGHTA and CDR2 is FQGTGA. This CDR3 region has 15 residues.